Shown below are 29 T cell receptor beta chains from a single sample sequenced in a study of blood T cell repertoires in COVID-19. Using immunoSEQ multiplex PCR, the repertoire was profiled, and TCRdb retains in-frame clones only, with some absent. Of tens of thousands of clones in the sample, over 80% were seen once. Specimen: peripheral blood. The receptors here all came from a human donor with active COVID-19. The donor label of this sample is uncertain.

The chain is built from TRBV19 and TRBJ2-1; 9 bases are shared with TRBD1. V dropped 7 bases and J dropped 8; count of bases not matched to a gene: 12. CDR1 is LNHDA, CDR2 SQIVND, per germline (reference sequence). The CDR3 extends over 15 amino acids. The CDR3 region is CASNLRARTGDEQFF. The CDR3 region has the DNA TGTGCCAGTAACCTACGGGCCCGGACAGGGGATGAGCAGTTCTTC.

In this sample, this clone turned up once. This sequence joins TRBV27 and TRBJ2-1, with 14 positions matching TRBD2. The germline V gene encodes CDR1 MNHEY and CDR2 SMNVEV (reference sequence). V shed 5 bases, J shed 0 bases, and the junction held 12 bases outside the gene matches. This CDR3 contains 20 residues. CDR3 in amino acids: CASSQRTSGRPSSSYNEQFF. Written as DNA, the CDR3 is TGTGCCAGCAGTCAGAGGACTAGCGGGAGGCCCTCGAGCTCCTACAATGAGCAGTTCTTC.

The chain carries TRBV27 and TRBJ1-5; D is unclear. The V and J ends lost 6 bases and 11 bases respectively, with 11 bases between them. Germline V gene sequence: CDR1 MNHEY, CDR2 SMNVEV (reference sequence). The CDR3 length is 11 residues. CDR3 coding DNA: TGTGCCAGCAGCCATGACGGGGCCCAGCATTTT. It specifies CASSHDGAQHF.

The rearrangement links TRBV3-1 (or the pseudogene TRBV3-2) to TRBJ2-7, with 10 bases identical to TRBD1. The V segment lost 3 bases and the J segment 3 bases; nucleotides outside the gene matches: 11. The CDR3 spans 17 residues. Per germline, CDR1 LGHDT and CDR2 YNNKEL (reference sequence). CDR3 in DNA: TGTGCCAGCAGCCAGGCGCTCCGGACAGGGGGGAACTACGAGCAGTACTTC. It yields the protein CASSQALRTGGNYEQYF.

In its sample, this clone ranks as medium-sized. J is TRBJ1-5 and V is TRBV6-5; D gene uncertain. The germline V gene has CDR1 MNHEY and CDR2 SVGAGI. CDR3 length: 12 residues. With 5 bases removed from V and 9 bases from J, the gap between germline ends came to 11 bases. In nucleotides, the CDR3 is TGTGCCAGCAGTCTCCGTATCGGGCCCCAGCATTTT. It codes for CASSLRIGPQHF.

The chain has TRBV15 and TRBJ2-7; 7 positions match TRBD2. V was clipped by 0 bases and J by 3 bases; unmatched bases: 5. This CDR3 has 15 amino acids. Germline assignment: CDR1 LNHNV and CDR2 YYDKDF (reference sequence). This CDR3 reads CATSREAGLVYEQYF. The CDR3 DNA is TGTGCCACCAGCAGAGAAGCGGGACTTGTCTACGAGCAGTACTTC. Drawing the rest from reference TRBV15 and TRBJ2-7, the complete variable domain is DAMVIQNPRYQVTQFGKPVTLSCSQTLNHNVMYWYQQKSSQAPKLLFHYYDKDFNNEADTPDNFQSRRPNTSFCFLDIRSPGLGDTAMYLCATSREAGLVYEQYFGPGTRLTVT.

The genes are TRBV4-2 and TRBJ2-7; 8 nucleotides align to TRBD1. The ends lost 1 base at V and 3 bases at J; junction bases unmatched: 5. Germline values: CDR1 LGHNA, CDR2 YNFKEQ. The CDR3 spans 15 residues. The CDR3 loop reads CASSQGYRGDYEQYF. CDR3 nucleotides: TGTGCCAGCAGCCAAGGTTACAGGGGGGACTACGAGCAGTACTTC.

This sequence joins TRBV28 and TRBJ2-3; D possibly corresponds to TRBD1 (6 bases). Germline V gene lookup returns CDR1 MDHEN and CDR2 SYDVKM. The V and J ends lost 3 bases and 5 bases respectively, with 18 bases between them. The length of the CDR3 is 16 residues. The chain's CDR3 is CASSFVGRGKKDTQYF. Written as DNA, the CDR3 is TGTGCCAGCAGTTTCGTTGGCAGGGGAAAAAAAGATACGCAGTATTTT.

V gene TRBV30 combines with J gene TRBJ1-1, with 9 nucleotides matching TRBD1. Germline CDR1 and CDR2: GTSNPN and SVGIG (reference sequence). Trimming removed 3 bases from V and 5 bases from J; junction bases left unmatched: 7. The CDR3 extends over 14 amino acids. Written as DNA, the CDR3 is TGTGCCTGGAGAACAGGGGGCCGGGGGACTGAAGCTTTCTTT. Translated: CAWRTGGRGTEAFF.

This clone was recorded only once. This chain joins TRBV5-5 and TRBJ2-3; 7 bases are a match to TRBD1. Germline-derived CDR1 and CDR2 are SGHKS and YYEKEE (reference sequence). The CDR3 totals 16 residues. The trim removed 0 bases at V and 0 bases at J, leaving 4 bases unmatched. The CDR3 sequence: CASSLVQGFSTDTQYF. In DNA, the CDR3 is TGTGCCAGCAGCTTGGTACAGGGGTTTAGCACAGATACGCAGTATTTT.

The chain links TRBV5-1 to TRBJ2-2; D gene uncertain. Germline V gene lookup returns CDR1 SGHRS and CDR2 YFSETQ. Trimming took 4 bases from V and 1 from J, leaving 14 bases between them. CDR3 length: 16 amino acids. The CDR3 DNA reads as TGCGCCAGCAGCCACCGGCCAGGAAGGAACACCGGGGAGCTGTTTTTT. It specifies CASSHRPGRNTGELFF.

This clone has only a few counts. The chain carries TRBV7-3 and TRBJ2-1; the D gene is possibly TRBD2 (6 bases). The CDR3 covers 15 residues. Trimming cost V 5 bases and J 7 bases, with 18 bases left between them. Per germline, CDR1 SGHTA and CDR2 FQGTGA. CDR3 sequence: CASSIMVAGHNEQFF. CDR3 sequence (DNA): TGTGCCAGCAGCATTATGGTCGCGGGGCATAATGAGCAGTTCTTC.

With regard to this clone: The sample holds other DNA sequences that translate to the same CDR3. This chain links TRBV5-4 with TRBJ2-3, with unresolved D. The CDR3 sequence is 12 residues long. The germline V gene encodes CDR1 SGHNT and CDR2 YYREEE (reference sequence). V was trimmed by 4 bases and J by 0 bases, leaving 3 bases between them. CDR3 in DNA: TGTGCCAGCAGCGAGAGCACAGATACGCAGTATTTT. It codes for CASSESTDTQYF. The whole variable domain, filled in from reference TRBV5-4 and TRBJ2-3, reads ETGVTQSPTHLIKTRGQQVTLRCSSQSGHNTVSWYQQALGQGPQFIFQYYREEENGRGNFPPRFSGLQFPNYSSELNVNALELDDSALYLCASSESTDTQYFGPGTRLTVL.

The V and J genes are TRBV7-3 and TRBJ2-2; TRBD2 might be the D (5 bases). CDR1 is SGHTA and CDR2 is FQGTGA in the germline V gene. The CDR3 is 14 amino acids. The germline V and J ends were trimmed by 4 bases and 3 bases, with 9 bases remaining between them. As DNA, the CDR3 is TGTGCCAGCAGCTCGAGGGCGGACACCGGGGAGCTGTTTTTT. The encoded protein is CASSSRADTGELFF.

The CDR3 sequence is CASSKAKGWETQYF. The CDR3 DNA is TGTGCCAGCAGCAAAGCGAAGGGGTGGGAGACCCAGTACTTC. The chain uses TRBV21-1 and TRBJ2-5; the table's D call TRBD1 went unverified against the DNA. TRBV21-1 is a known pseudogene. This CDR3 contains 14 residues.

The chain has TRBV18 and TRBJ1-5; 7 bases map to TRBD1. This CDR3 is built from 14 residues. Germline-derived CDR1 and CDR2 are KGHSH and LQKENI. V shed 6 bases, J shed 4 bases, and the junction held 6 bases outside the gene matches. The CDR3: CASSGQHLNQPQHF. The DNA for the CDR3 is TGTGCCAGCTCGGGACAGCACTTGAATCAGCCCCAGCATTTT.

This clone is medium-sized (0.01 to 0.1%) in the sample. The chain carries TRBV6-2 or TRBV6-3 and TRBJ2-7; 12 bases are shared with TRBD2. The germline V gene has CDR1 MNHEY and CDR2 SVGEGT. The ends lost 5 bases at V and 0 bases at J; junction bases unmatched: 2. The CDR3 sequence is 15 residues long. CDR3 DNA: TGTGCCAGCAGTACGACTAGCGGGAGCTCCTACGAGCAGTACTTC. Its translation: CASSTTSGSSYEQYF.

This chain uses TRBV12-5 with TRBJ1-1, with TRBD1 identical over 7 bases. The CDR3 is made up of 14 amino acids. Germline loops: CDR1 LGHNT, CDR2 FRNRAP. The V gene end was trimmed by 6 bases and the J gene end by 0 bases; junction bases not matched to a gene: 4. The CDR3 loop is CASGSGQMNTEAFF. Here the CDR3 DNA reads TGTGCTAGTGGCTCGGGACAGATGAACACTGAAGCTTTCTTT.

This chain links TRBV28 with TRBJ1-1; D is ambiguous. V lost 5 bases and J 10 bases, leaving 14 bases between the germline ends. Germline CDR1 reads MDHEN; CDR2 reads SYDVKM. The CDR3 has 12 amino acids. The CDR3 coding sequence is TGTGCCAGCAGTCGCGGGAGCGTTGGAGCTTTCTTT. It yields the protein CASSRGSVGAFF.

The chain links TRBV19 to TRBJ1-2; D remains ambiguous. Between the trimmed V and J ends, which lost 1 base and 4 bases, there was a span of 10 bases. Germline-derived CDR1 and CDR2 are LNHDA and SQIVND (reference sequence). The CDR3 has 14 amino acids. Written as DNA, the CDR3 is TGTGCCAGTAGTATAGGGGTGGCGGGCTATGGCTACACCTTC. This translates into CASSIGVAGYGYTF.

The chain couples TRBV30 to TRBJ1-2; 7 bases are shared with TRBD1. CDR1 and CDR2 from the germline V gene are GTSNPN and SVGIG (reference sequence). With V trimmed by 3 bases and J by 1 base, 2 bases remained unmatched. This CDR3 spans 13 amino acids. DNA of the CDR3: TGTGCCTGGAGGTACAGGGGTAACTATGGCTACACCTTC. This encodes CAWRYRGNYGYTF.

In its sample, this clone was seen once. The chain carries TRBV15 and TRBJ1-2, with D hard to call. The germline CDR1 and CDR2 sequences are LNHNV and YYDKDF (reference sequence). The CDR3 has 13 amino acids. The ends were cut back, 3 bases at V and 8 bases at J, with 13 bases in the middle. Written as DNA, the CDR3 is TGTGCCACCAGCAGTCCCGACGTGAGGGGCTACACCTTC. Translated, it gives CATSSPDVRGYTF.

V usage is TRBV21-1 and J usage is TRBJ2-7; the D segment call TRBD1 is taken from the table without a DNA check. TRBV21-1 is noted as a pseudogene. This CDR3 is built from 15 residues. CDR3 in amino acids: CASSKGGQGADEQYF. The CDR3 DNA reads as TGTGCCAGCAGCAAAGGTGGGCAGGGGGCCGACGAGCAGTACTTC.

The table lists this clone with a few counts. The J gene is TRBJ1-2, the V gene TRBV10-3; D possibly corresponds to TRBD1 (6 bases). The V and J ends lost 0 bases and 7 bases respectively, with 12 bases between them. CDR3 length: 14 residues. CDR1 and CDR2 from the germline V gene are ENHRY and SYGVKD. The CDR3 region is CAISESRGGSGYTF. The CDR3, as DNA: TGTGCCATCAGTGAGTCGAGGGGGGGCTCTGGCTACACCTTC.

This chain joins TRBV9 and TRBJ2-1, with 11 bases that match TRBD1. V was clipped by 2 bases and J by 7 bases; unmatched bases: 11. CDR1 SGDLS and CDR2 YYNGEE come from the germline V gene. This CDR3 is built from 17 residues. The CDR3 nucleotides read TGTGCCAGCAGCGTGGGTGCCGGGACAGGGGGACTAAATGAGCAGTTCTTC. Translation gives CASSVGAGTGGLNEQFF.

The V call is TRBV24-1, the J call TRBJ1-1, with D tentatively TRBD1 (5 bases). Deletions cut 2 bases from V and 7 bases from J, with 7 bases between. The CDR3 extends over 12 amino acids. CDR1 and CDR2 from the germline V gene are KGHDR and SFDVKD. The CDR3 DNA follows: TGTGCCACCAGTGATTATGACAGTGAAGCTTTCTTT. Translation gives CATSDYDSEAFF.

This rearrangement joins TRBV29-1 to TRBJ1-2; D unclear. V was pared by 0 bases and J by 3 bases, with 11 bases between. This CDR3 has 14 residues. The germline V gene encodes CDR1 SQVTM and CDR2 ANQGSEA. The CDR3 bases are TGCAGCGTTGAAGATAACGGTCTCGACTATGGCTACACCTTC. This gives the protein CSVEDNGLDYGYTF. The full variable domain, in which reference TRBV29-1 and TRBJ1-2 provide the parts outside the CDR3, is SAVISQKPSRDICQRGTSLTIQCQVDSQVTMMFWYRQQPGQSLTLIATANQGSEATYESGFVIDKFPISRPNLTFSTLTVSNMSPEDSSIYLCSVEDNGLDYGYTFGSGTRLTVV.

The chain links TRBV5-1 to TRBJ1-1; no firm D call. The CDR3 length is 13 residues. V dropped 0 bases and J dropped 11 bases, with 14 bases sitting between them. CDR1 SGHRS and CDR2 YFSETQ come from the germline V gene. CDR3 coding DNA: TGCGCCAGCAGCTTGGCGGGTCGGGAAGGCGCTTTCTTT. This gives the protein CASSLAGREGAFF.

V gene TRBV29-1 combines with J gene TRBJ1-4; TRBD1 matches 10 bases. The CDR3 sequence is 16 residues long. Germline CDR1 is SQVTM and CDR2 is ANQGSEA. The V gene end was trimmed by 7 bases and the J gene end by 3 bases; junction bases not matched to a gene: 11. This chain's CDR3 is CSATGTGVGSNEKLFF. The DNA for the CDR3 is TGCAGCGCCACCGGGACAGGGGTGGGGTCTAATGAAAAACTGTTTTTT.